This T cell receptor (beta chain) was captured in a study of T cell responses to AZD1222 COVID-19 vaccine. Study observations and caveats: Donor demographics were predominantly white British with a female majority; clonal diversity may be underestimated.

Profiling relied on immunoSEQ multiplex PCR, and the TCRdb table lists in-frame clones only, not all of them. Altogether 74,000 or so clones are present, 70% to 90% being singletons, with the ten largest covering about 13%. This clone was counted a few times. Antigen unknown. The sample in question was peripheral blood, obtained on day 0 of AZD1222 vaccination. This sequence was found in an adult in good health.

The CDR3 loop reads CASSATGVGELFF. The CDR3 nucleotides read TGTGCCAGCAGCGCAACAGGGGTCGGGGAGCTGTTTTTT. The V gene is TRBV6-4, the J gene TRBJ2-2, with 7 bases fitting TRBD1. The length of the CDR3 is 13 residues. The germline CDR1 and CDR2 sequences are MRHNA and SNTAGT. After removal of 6 bases from V and 7 bases from J, the junction contained 5 bases not matched to a gene.